The rows below give T cell receptor beta chains drawn from one sample of a study of cytomegalovirus exposure and HLA in healthy donors. Data came from immunoSEQ multiplex PCR; TCRdb stores just in-frame clones and leaves some out. The data hold about 210,000 clones, with around 82% observed a single time. Sequencing input: PBMCs. Receptors originate from a middle-aged man in good health and CMV-seropositive. CDR3s include the opening cysteine and the closing phenylalanine or tryptophan. The order of the fields is J gene, clone size, V gene, D gene, CDR3 protein, CDR3 DNA. A D gene is named only where the DNA matches it firmly. Clone size is not always given. Where it is, it says once, few, many or a class for expanded clones.

TRBJ2-3	.	TRBV6-4	TRBD2	CASSEGSGITDTQYF	TGTGCCAGCAGTGAGGGTAGCGGGATCACAGATACGCAGTATTTT
TRBJ2-7	once	TRBV9	TRBD1	CASSPWTGFDEQYF	TGTGCCAGCAGCCCCTGGACAGGGTTTGACGAGCAGTACTTC
TRBJ1-4	.	TRBV6-5	.	CASKNTGGEKLFF	TGTGCCAGCAAGAACACGGGGGGTGAAAAACTGTTTTTT
TRBJ1-1	.	TRBV12-5	TRBD1	CASGPGTVLNTEAFF	TGTGCTAGTGGCCCCGGGACAGTTCTGAACACTGAAGCTTTCTTT
TRBJ1-5	once	TRBV4-1	.	CASSQPGTQPQHF	TGCGCCAGCAGCCAGCCGGGAACGCAGCCCCAGCATTTT
TRBJ2-3	few	TRBV5-1	TRBD2	CASSLGAGDGDTQYF	TGCGCCAGCAGCTTGGGGGCGGGAGACGGAGATACGCAGTATTTT
TRBJ2-7	.	TRBV27	TRBD2	CASSFRTGTSGVEQYF	TGTGCCAGCAGTTTCAGGACCGGGACTAGCGGGGTCGAGCAGTACTTC
TRBJ1-2	.	TRBV12-5	.	CASGLGQSYGYTF	TGTGCTAGTGGACTAGGACAGTCCTATGGCTACACCTTC
TRBJ2-3	few	TRBV5-1	.	CASSLDLGTTDTQYF	TGCGCCAGCAGCTTGGATCTCGGGACAACAGATACGCAGTATTTT
TRBJ2-7	.	TRBV13	TRBD2	CASRRTSETYEQYF	TGTGCCAGCCGACGGACTAGCGAGACCTACGAGCAGTACTTC
TRBJ2-5	.	TRBV5-1	TRBD2	CASSQGTSCLGETQYF	TGCGCCAGCAGCCAAGGGACTAGCTGCCTGGGGGAGACCCAGTACTTC
TRBJ2-7	.	TRBV4-2	TRBD2	CASSPLAGVDEQYF	TGTGCCAGCAGCCCACTAGCGGGAGTGGACGAGCAGTACTTC
TRBJ1-1	.	TRBV6-5	TRBD1	CASRYPGQGTEAFF	TGTGCCAGCAGATACCCGGGACAGGGGACTGAAGCTTTCTTT
TRBJ2-3	.	TRBV29-1	TRBD1	CSVVDRVSPDTQYF	TGCAGCGTTGTGGACAGGGTTTCCCCAGATACGCAGTATTTT
TRBJ2-1	few	TRBV18	TRBD2	CASSWDPRGLAGGEQFF	TGTGCCAGCTCCTGGGATCCGAGAGGACTAGCGGGAGGGGAGCAGTTCTTC
TRBJ1-6	.	TRBV28	.	CASSPAGAGGNSPLHF	TGTGCCAGCAGTCCCGCGGGGGCAGGTGGTAATTCACCCCTCCACTTT
TRBJ2-7	.	TRBV27	TRBD1	CASTPAGTGYYEQYF	TGTGCCAGCACCCCAGCCGGGACAGGGTACTACGAGCAGTACTTC
TRBJ1-1	.	TRBV7-3	.	CASSLQPNTEAFF	TGTGCCAGCAGCCTACAGCCTAACACTGAAGCTTTCTTT
TRBJ1-1	.	TRBV11-2	.	CASSLESRVTEAFF	TGTGCCAGCAGCTTAGAGTCCAGGGTAACTGAAGCTTTCTTT
TRBJ1-5	few	TRBV30	.	CAWQTGSRGNQPQHF	TGTGCCTGGCAAACCGGGTCGCGAGGGAATCAGCCCCAGCATTTT
TRBJ2-3	.	TRBV19	.	CASSPRDFSDTQYF	TGTGCCAGTAGTCCCAGGGACTTCTCAGATACGCAGTATTTT
TRBJ1-5	.	TRBV2	.	CASVEGWGNQPQHF	TGTGCCAGCGTGGAGGGTTGGGGCAATCAGCCCCAGCATTTT
TRBJ2-3	.	TRBV11-2	TRBD1	CASSVTTGGWTDTQYF	TGTGCCAGCAGCGTAACCACAGGGGGCTGGACAGATACGCAGTATTTT
TRBJ2-3	.	TRBV29-1	.	CSVQIHTDTQYF	TGCAGCGTCCAGATACACACAGATACGCAGTATTTT
TRBJ1-1	.	TRBV4-1	.	CASSQDGHRVATEAFF	TGCGCCAGCAGCCAAGACGGGCACAGGGTTGCCACTGAAGCTTTCTTT
TRBJ1-2	.	TRBV5-1	TRBD1	CASSFSQGAQDGYTF	TGCGCCAGCAGCTTCTCACAGGGGGCCCAAGATGGCTACACCTTC
TRBJ1-2	.	TRBV6-5	.	CASSYYGTRQDGGYTF	TGTGCCAGCAGTTACTACGGAACCAGACAGGACGGTGGCTACACCTTC
TRBJ1-2	.	TRBV25-1	TRBD1	CASSDFRGLNYGYTF	TGTGCCAGCAGTGACTTCAGGGGGCTGAACTATGGCTACACCTTC
TRBJ1-5	.	TRBV7-9	TRBD1	CSSSSSDRERQPQHF	TGTTCCAGCAGCTCATCGGACAGGGAAAGACAGCCCCAGCATTTT
TRBJ2-1	.	TRBV29-1	TRBD2	CSVEALGGGLVREASYNEQFF	TGCAGCGTTGAGGCACTTGGGGGGGGGTTGGTGCGGGAGGCTTCCTACAATGAGCAGTTCTTC
TRBJ1-3	.	TRBV28	TRBD1	CASSFGTVPGNTIYF	TGTGCCAGCAGTTTTGGGACAGTTCCTGGAAACACCATATATTTT
TRBJ2-1	.	TRBV7-2	TRBD2	CASTPRGGGEQFF	TGTGCCAGCACCCCCCGGGGGGGAGGTGAGCAGTTCTTC
TRBJ2-3	few	TRBV29-1	.	CSVEIGRGDTQYF	TGCAGCGTTGAAATTGGGCGGGGAGATACGCAGTATTTT
TRBJ2-1	.	TRBV5-5	TRBD2	CASSLLAGGPNEQFF	TGTGCCAGCAGCTTGTTGGCGGGAGGGCCTAATGAGCAGTTCTTC
TRBJ2-5	.	TRBV10-3	TRBD2	CAIRGGGSGGETQYF	TGTGCCATCAGGGGAGGAGGCTCCGGGGGGGAGACCCAGTACTTC
TRBJ2-1	.	TRBV7-9	.	CASSPRLTGLSSYNEQFF	TGTGCCAGCAGCCCGCGACTTACAGGGCTTAGCTCCTACAATGAGCAGTTCTTC
TRBJ2-1	.	TRBV4-3	TRBD2	CASSRMTSGRGNEQFF	TGCGCCAGCAGCCGTATGACTAGCGGGAGGGGCAATGAGCAGTTCTTC
TRBJ2-5	.	TRBV5-1	TRBD1	CASRPGGTRETQYF	TGCGCCAGCAGACCAGGGGGAACCCGAGAGACCCAGTACTTC
TRBJ1-2	.	TRBV29-1	.	CSVEGQGLGYTF	TGCAGCGTTGAAGGGCAGGGATTGGGCTACACCTTC
TRBJ2-1	.	TRBV5-4	.	CASSPGLISYNEQFF	TGTGCCAGCAGCCCCGGACTGATCTCCTACAATGAGCAGTTCTTC
TRBJ2-7	.	TRBV5-4	TRBD2	CASSQAAGGSSYEQYF	TGTGCCAGCAGCCAAGCGGCGGGAGGCAGCTCCTACGAGCAGTACTTC
TRBJ2-7	.	TRBV7-2	.	CASSSTRTRTVHEQYF	TGTGCCAGCAGCTCGACGAGGACAAGGACGGTCCACGAGCAGTACTTC
TRBJ2-7	once	TRBV18	TRBD2	CASSPSIAGVYEQYF	TGTGCCAGCTCACCAAGTATAGCGGGAGTCTACGAGCAGTACTTC
TRBJ2-7	.	TRBV7-9	TRBD2	CASSPGTSGRAAYEQYF	TGTGCCAGCAGCCCCGGGACTAGCGGGAGGGCTGCCTACGAGCAGTACTTC
TRBJ1-1	.	TRBV11-1	.	CASSLVNRNTEAFF	TGTGCCAGCAGCTTAGTCAACAGGAACACTGAAGCTTTCTTT
TRBJ1-5	.	TRBV10-3	.	CAISDPGGGGNQPQHF	TGTGCCATCAGCGACCCTGGGGGGGGAGGCAATCAGCCCCAGCATTTT
TRBJ1-1	.	TRBV5-6	TRBD1	CASSLLGQGNTEAFF	TGTGCCAGCAGCTTGTTGGGACAGGGGAACACTGAAGCTTTCTTT
TRBJ2-1	.	TRBV7-2	TRBD2	CASSYGLAGGDNEQFF	TGTGCCAGCAGCTATGGACTAGCGGGAGGGGACAATGAGCAGTTCTTC
TRBJ1-1	.	TRBV30	.	CAWRRIGGGTEAFF	TGTGCCTGGAGACGGATTGGGGGAGGCACTGAAGCTTTCTTT
TRBJ2-1	.	TRBV9	TRBD2	CASSVSREGNNEQFF	TGTGCCAGCAGCGTTTCCCGGGAGGGGAACAATGAGCAGTTCTTC
TRBJ1-3	.	TRBV5-6	.	CASSLGEYTIYF	TGTGCCAGCAGCTTGGGAGAGTACACCATATATTTT
TRBJ2-1	.	TRBV5-1	TRBD2	CASSLFLAADNEQFF	TGCGCCAGCAGCTTGTTCCTAGCGGCCGACAATGAGCAGTTCTTC
TRBJ2-7	.	TRBV7-9	.	CASSLVLDISWYEQYF	TGTGCCAGCAGCTTAGTCCTAGATATAAGTTGGTACGAGCAGTACTTC
TRBJ2-2	.	TRBV27	TRBD1	CASSLDLGTGSGVFTGELFF	TGTGCCAGCAGTTTGGATCTTGGGACAGGGTCCGGAGTATTCACCGGGGAGCTGTTTTTT
TRBJ2-1	.	TRBV7-6	TRBD2	CASSLGEGLAPQNEQFF	TGTGCCAGCAGCTTAGGAGAGGGACTAGCACCACAAAATGAGCAGTTCTTC